This T cell receptor (beta chain) was retrieved from a study of radiation and T cells in renal cell carcinoma. The study, taken as a whole, reports: From baseline, blood top tumor clonotypes peaked at 2 weeks post-radiation.

Sequenced by immunoSEQ multiplex PCR; TCRdb stores in-frame clones only, minus some. The sample holds around 100,000 clones, 84% seen once. Germline CDR1 and CDR2: MGHRA and YSYEKL. V lost 5 bases, J lost 0 bases, and 9 bases lay in between. This CDR3 contains 14 residues. Notes on this clone: Antigen unknown.

Specified time point: blood 4 weeks post-SBRT, at nephrectomy. Treatment given: 15 Gy SBRT to primary tumor, nephrectomy 4 weeks later. Nephrectomy followed 15 Gy stereotactic body radiation by 4 weeks. This chain links TRBV4-1 with TRBJ2-3, with D perhaps matching TRBD1 (5 bases). This TCR was recovered from a man aged 55 to 70 with renal cell carcinoma. Source: blood, taken from a patient whose treatment included radiotherapy and nephrectomy. The chain's CDR3 is CASSTRVSTDTQYF. The DNA for the CDR3 is TGCGCCAGCAGCACCAGGGTTAGCACAGATACGCAGTATTTT.